These 32 T cell receptor beta chains were all obtained from the same sample, sequenced in a study of shared clonotypes between healthy human individuals. The assay was immunoSEQ multiplex PCR, and TCRdb's table has in-frame clones only and misses some. The table includes about 2.4 million clones, around 90% detected once. The specimen sequenced was naive CD4+ T cells sorted from blood. Subset described: CD45RA+ positively selected. The receptors were sampled from a man aged 18 to 29 in good health.

In the case of this clone: Other DNA sequences within the sample encode an identical CDR3. The V and J genes are TRBV19 and TRBJ2-7; maybe TRBD1 (5 bases). From germline, CDR1 is LNHDA and CDR2 SQIVND (reference sequence). This CDR3 has 14 amino acids. V was shortened by 3 bases and J by 0 bases, with 9 bases between the two germline ends. The CDR3 nucleotides are TGTGCCAGTAGTATCACAGGCAACTCCTACGAGCAGTACTTC. Translating it yields CASSITGNSYEQYF.

This clone was observed a handful of times. This sequence joins TRBV30 and TRBJ1-5; possible D gene TRBD1, 5 bases. This CDR3 is 13 amino acids long. In germline, CDR1 is GTSNPN, CDR2 SVGIG (reference sequence). Trimming removed 5 bases from V and 4 bases from J, with 12 bases in between. CDR3: CAWSTVLNQPQHF. The CDR3 DNA sequence: TGTGCCTGGTCGACAGTTTTAAATCAGCCCCAGCATTTT.

The chain recombines TRBV5-1 with TRBJ2-1; maybe TRBD2 (6 bases). Germline V gene data show CDR1 as SGHRS and CDR2 as YFSETQ. V lost 4 bases to trimming and J lost 8 bases, with 10 bases between them. This CDR3 spans 12 amino acids. The CDR3: CASSRLGHEQFF. The CDR3, as DNA: TGCGCCAGCAGCAGACTAGGGCATGAGCAGTTCTTC.

The V call is TRBV5-4, the J call TRBJ1-6; no firm D call. CDR1 SGHNT and CDR2 YYREEE come from the germline V gene (reference sequence). The germline V and J ends were trimmed by 0 bases and 10 bases, with 5 bases remaining between them. The length of the CDR3 is 12 residues. The CDR3: CASSLDDSPLHF. The CDR3 DNA reads as TGTGCCAGCAGCTTGGATGACTCACCCCTCCACTTT.

The gene calls are TRBV2 and TRBJ2-7; D possibly matches TRBD1 or TRBD2 (5 bases each). This CDR3 is built from 14 residues. Germline CDR1 SNHLY, CDR2 FYNNEI. V was shortened by 2 bases and J by 2 bases, with 10 bases between the two germline ends. This CDR3 reads CASSESEGTYEQYF. The CDR3 DNA reads as TGTGCCAGCAGTGAATCTGAGGGGACCTACGAGCAGTACTTC.

V is TRBV7-9 and J is TRBJ1-6; no clear D. CDR1 SEHNR and CDR2 FQNEAQ come from the germline V gene (reference sequence). Trimming took 5 bases from V and 8 from J, leaving 16 bases between them. The CDR3 has 15 residues. The CDR3 sequence is CASSPTRRTDSPLHF. For the CDR3, the DNA is TGTGCCAGCAGCCCTACCCGCAGGACGGATTCACCCCTCCACTTT.

This clone has only one observation. This sample includes further DNA sequences coding for the same CDR3. This chain joins TRBV28 and TRBJ1-5; D gene ambiguous. Per germline, CDR1 MDHEN and CDR2 SYDVKM. V shed 2 bases and J shed 4 bases, with 3 bases lying between them. CDR3 size: 12 residues. The CDR3 DNA sequence: TGTGCCAGCAGTTTACGGAATCAGCCCCAGCATTTT. As protein: CASSLRNQPQHF.

In this sample, this clone turned up once. V is TRBV18 and J is TRBJ1-3, with D possibly TRBD1 on 5 matching bases. Trimming cost V 4 bases and J 8 bases, with 15 bases left between them. The germline V gene has CDR1 KGHSH and CDR2 LQKENI. The CDR3 has 14 amino acids. The CDR3 region is CASSQTGGWDTIYF. The CDR3 region has the DNA TGTGCCAGCTCACAAACAGGAGGATGGGACACCATATATTTT.

The rearrangement links TRBV2 to TRBJ1-5, with unresolved D. The CDR3 consists of 15 residues. The V end was cut by 4 bases, the J end by 4 bases, with 14 bases between. Per the germline V gene, CDR1 is SNHLY and CDR2 is FYNNEI. This CDR3 reads CASSAASRGNQPQHF. CDR3 bases: TGTGCCAGCAGTGCGGCAAGTCGGGGTAATCAGCCCCAGCATTTT.

The chain has TRBV5-1 and TRBJ2-1; 12 bases map to TRBD2. The CDR3 covers 16 residues. Germline values: CDR1 SGHRS, CDR2 YFSETQ. J was trimmed by 2 bases and V by 4 bases; bases with no gene match: 4. As DNA, the CDR3 is TGCGCCAGCAGCGTAAGACTAGCGGGGGCCTACAATGAGCAGTTCTTC. Protein: CASSVRLAGAYNEQFF.

This chain joins TRBV18 and TRBJ2-2; tentatively, D is TRBD1 (6 bases). The V end lost 2 bases, the J end lost 1 base, and 11 bases lay between the germline ends. CDR3 length: 16 amino acids. Germline CDR1 is KGHSH and CDR2 is LQKENI. CDR3 sequence (DNA): TGTGCCAGCTCACCATTCACAGGGTTGAACACCGGGGAGCTGTTTTTT. This translates into CASSPFTGLNTGELFF. The full variable domain, rest sourced from reference TRBV18 and TRBJ2-2, is NAGVMQNPRHLVRRRGQEARLRCSPMKGHSHVYWYRQLPEEGLKFMVYLQKENIIDESGMPKERFSAEFPKEGPSILRIQQVVRGDSAAYFCASSPFTGLNTGELFFGEGSRLTVL.

In the case of this clone: This same CDR3 is encoded by further DNA sequences in the sample. V is TRBV6-5 and J is TRBJ1-2, with no clear D. Deletions cut 0 bases from V and 4 bases from J, with 9 bases between. Per the germline V gene, CDR1 is MNHEY and CDR2 is SVGAGI. The CDR3 sequence is 14 residues long. The CDR3 spells CASSYSDGLYGYTF. Written as DNA, the CDR3 is TGTGCCAGCAGTTACTCGGACGGCCTCTATGGCTACACCTTC.

CDR3 protein: CASKEDRTGGPLHF. DNA for the CDR3: TGTGCCAGCAAAGAGGACAGGACCGGAGGTCCCCTCCACTTT. The gene calls are TRBV18 and TRBJ1-6, with 7 bases matching TRBD1. Germline V lookup: CDR1 KGHSH, CDR2 LQKENI. Trimming took 8 bases from V and 13 from J; bases not matched to a gene: 14. The CDR3 length is 14 residues.

The CDR3 DNA sequence: TGTGCCAGCAGCTCCTCGGGCGCTTACAATGAGCAGTTCTTC. This gives the protein CASSSSGAYNEQFF. The chain joins TRBV7-3 to TRBJ2-1; D gene ambiguous. V lost 4 bases, J lost 4 bases, and 11 bases lay in between. Germline V gene data show CDR1 as SGHTA and CDR2 as FQGTGA. CDR3 length equals 14 residues.

The chain uses TRBV11-3 and TRBJ2-1, with D tentatively TRBD1 (5 bases). V was trimmed by 3 bases and J by 1 base, leaving 13 bases between them. This CDR3 has 16 amino acids. CDR1 is SGHNT and CDR2 is YENEEA in the germline V gene. As DNA, the CDR3 is TGTGCCAGCAGCTTTACGCTAAGGGGTTCCTACAATGAGCAGTTCTTC. Its translation: CASSFTLRGSYNEQFF.

The chain combines TRBV5-1 with TRBJ1-1, with 8 bases lining up with TRBD1. The V and J ends lost 4 bases and 4 bases, in that order; junction bases with no gene match: 12. CDR3 length: 16 residues. Germline V gives CDR1 SGHRS, CDR2 YFSETQ. The chain's CDR3 is CASSRQTGASPTEAFF. The CDR3 nucleotides read TGCGCCAGCAGCCGCCAGACAGGGGCTAGCCCCACTGAAGCTTTCTTT.

V usage is TRBV6-5 and J usage is TRBJ1-6, with D perhaps matching TRBD1 (5 bases). This CDR3 spans 14 amino acids. Germline V gene sequence: CDR1 MNHEY, CDR2 SVGAGI. Trimming removed 6 bases at V and 9 bases at J, with 15 bases between. In DNA, the CDR3 is TGTGCCAGCAGCCGTGACAGAAGCGGTTCACCCCTCCACTTT. This codes for CASSRDRSGSPLHF.

V usage is TRBV5-5 and J usage is TRBJ1-6; D uncertain. V lost 7 bases to trimming and J lost 7 bases, with 21 bases between them. The CDR3 is 16 amino acids. Germline-derived CDR1 and CDR2 are SGHKS and YYEKEE (reference sequence). The CDR3 bases are TGTGCCAGCCCACCCGGGGTATCCAAGCAGAATTCACCCCTCCACTTT. Its protein is CASPPGVSKQNSPLHF.

CDR3 coding DNA: TGTGCCAGCAGCCCTAAATGGGGAGGCGAGCAGTACTTC. It encodes CASSPKWGGEQYF. The chain combines TRBV21-1 with TRBJ2-7; no check of the table's D call, TRBD2, against the DNA was made. TRBV21-1 is deemed a pseudogene. CDR3 length: 13 residues.

The chain's CDR3 is CASSPVRLSTDTQYF. CDR3 DNA sequence: TGTGCCAGCTCACCAGTCCGCCTCAGCACAGATACGCAGTATTTT. The J gene is TRBJ2-3, the V gene TRBV18, with D unresolved. V lost 2 bases to trimming and J lost 0 bases, with 9 bases between them. The CDR3 totals 15 residues. CDR1 is KGHSH and CDR2 is LQKENI in the germline V gene. The variable domain in full, completed from reference TRBV18 and TRBJ2-3, reads NAGVMQNPRHLVRRRGQEARLRCSPMKGHSHVYWYRQLPEEGLKFMVYLQKENIIDESGMPKERFSAEFPKEGPSILRIQQVVRGDSAAYFCASSPVRLSTDTQYFGPGTRLTVL.

The J gene is TRBJ2-2, the V gene TRBV5-1; 9 positions match TRBD2. There are 15 residues in the CDR3. Germline CDR1 SGHRS, CDR2 YFSETQ. The J segment lost 4 bases and the V segment lost 7 bases, leaving 8 bases of the junction unmatched. CDR3 residues: CASSDSGSITGELFF. DNA for the CDR3: TGCGCCAGCTCAGATAGCGGGAGTATCACCGGGGAGCTGTTTTTT. Variable domain in full (rest from reference TRBV5-1 and TRBJ2-2): KAGVTQTPRYLIKTRGQQVTLSCSPISGHRSVSWYQQTPGQGLQFLFEYFSETQRNKGNFPGRFSGRQFSNSRSEMNVSTLELGDSALYLCASSDSGSITGELFFGEGSRLTVL.

On this clone itself: At the DNA level, this CDR3 is encoded by other sequences in the same sample as well. The chain joins TRBV5-1 to TRBJ2-5, with 7 bases identical to TRBD2. This CDR3 is 14 amino acids long. Germline V gives CDR1 SGHRS, CDR2 YFSETQ. The junction had 5 bases not matched to a gene; V was cut back by 5 bases and J by 1 base. The CDR3 protein is CASSVGGTQETQYF. The DNA for the CDR3 is TGCGCCAGCAGTGTCGGGGGGACCCAAGAGACCCAGTACTTC.

The chain has TRBV6-1 and TRBJ2-1; 7 bases line up with TRBD2. The junction had 9 bases not matched to a gene; V was cut back by 1 base and J by 15 bases. The CDR3 is 13 amino acids. Germline-derived CDR1 and CDR2 are MNHNS and SASEGT. CDR3 sequence reads: CASSEGEGLKAFF. The DNA of the CDR3 is TGTGCCAGCAGTGAAGGGGAGGGACTCAAAGCGTTCTTC.

This clone was recorded only once. Other DNA sequences in the sample encode the same CDR3. The chain carries TRBV5-1 and TRBJ2-7; 10 bases are a match to TRBD2. V shed 4 bases, J shed 4 bases, and the junction held 8 bases outside the gene matches. The CDR3 is 15 amino acids. From germline, CDR1 is SGHRS and CDR2 YFSETQ. The CDR3 nucleotides are TGCGCCAGCAGCCCCGGACTAGCGGATCCTTACGAGCAGTACTTC. Its protein product is CASSPGLADPYEQYF.

This chain connects TRBV19 to TRBJ1-5, with a weak D call TRBD1 (6 bases). V dropped 5 bases and J dropped 3 bases, with 23 bases sitting between them. CDR1 is LNHDA and CDR2 is SQIVND in the germline V gene (reference sequence). The CDR3 spans 18 residues. The CDR3 DNA reads as TGTGCCAGTAGTTCTTCAGGGGCCCTGCCTAGGGTCAATCAGCCCCAGCATTTT. This encodes CASSSSGALPRVNQPQHF.

This chain links TRBV7-2 with TRBJ2-1, with 10 bases matching TRBD2. J was trimmed by 6 bases and V by 0 bases; bases with no gene match: 8. The CDR3 spans 17 residues. CDR1 is SGHTA and CDR2 is FQGNSA in the germline V gene. The CDR3 coding sequence is TGTGCCAGCAGCTTAGCAGCGGGAGGGCCTGTTGTCAATGAGCAGTTCTTC. Protein product: CASSLAAGGPVVNEQFF.

The chain uses TRBV28 and TRBJ2-5; D may be TRBD2 (5 bases). The germline V gene encodes CDR1 MDHEN and CDR2 SYDVKM. This CDR3 has 17 amino acids. Trimming took off 6 bases at V and 5 bases at J, with 25 bases between the two ends. The CDR3 here is CASSNRAEGKVPETQYF. CDR3 in DNA: TGTGCCAGCAGCAACAGAGCCGAGGGTAAAGTACCCGAGACCCAGTACTTC.

The J gene is TRBJ1-2, the V gene TRBV6-6; no firm D call. The CDR3 runs to 16 residues. Germline CDR1 reads MNHNY; CDR2 reads SVGAGI (reference sequence). Trimming removed 0 bases from V and 5 bases from J, with 16 bases in between. The CDR3 nucleotides read TGTGCCAGCAGTTACTCCCCGTGGGAAGTCCCGTATGGCTACACCTTC. As protein: CASSYSPWEVPYGYTF.

The CDR3 nucleotides are TGTGCCAGCAGCACGAGGACAGCCCCGAACACCGGGGAGCTGTTTTTT. This gives the protein CASSTRTAPNTGELFF. V usage is TRBV9 and J usage is TRBJ2-2, with a possible D match to TRBD1 (6 bases). Germline V gene lookup returns CDR1 SGDLS and CDR2 YYNGEE. CDR3 length: 16 amino acids. The germline V and J ends were trimmed by 4 bases and 0 bases, with 13 bases remaining between them. Based on the CDR3 plus reference TRBV9 and TRBJ2-2, the full variable domain is DSGVTQTPKHLITATGQRVTLRCSPRSGDLSVYWYQQSLDQGLQFLIQYYNGEERAKGNILERFSAQQFPDLHSELNLSSLELGDSALYFCASSTRTAPNTGELFFGEGSRLTVL.

This rearrangement joins TRBV30 to TRBJ1-2; 8 bases are a match to TRBD1. Trimming took 5 bases from V and 5 from J; bases not matched to a gene: 10. Germline CDR1 is GTSNPN and CDR2 is SVGIG (reference sequence). There are 14 residues in the CDR3. The CDR3 reads CAWSGRTGIYGYTF. CDR3 bases: TGTGCCTGGTCTGGCCGGACAGGGATTTATGGCTACACCTTC.

This clone was counted between two and nine times. This CDR3 is also generated by other DNA sequences in the sample. The chain recombines TRBV6-5 with TRBJ2-2, with D uncertain. The germline V gene encodes CDR1 MNHEY and CDR2 SVGAGI. The CDR3 has 11 residues. Trimming shortened V by 8 bases and J by 2 bases, and 3 bases separated the two germline ends. CDR3 protein: CASSNTGELFF. The CDR3 nucleotides are TGTGCCAGCTCTAACACCGGGGAGCTGTTTTTT.

V and J are TRBV5-6 and TRBJ2-7; 9 nucleotides align to TRBD2. The CDR3 contains 13 residues. Trimming removed 3 bases from V and 7 bases from J; junction bases left unmatched: 5. CDR1 is SGHDT, CDR2 YYEEEE, per germline. CDR3 sequence reads: CASSSGLAEEQYF. The CDR3 coding sequence is TGTGCCAGCAGCTCGGGACTAGCTGAAGAGCAGTACTTC.